These 8 T cell receptor beta chains were sequenced from one sample in a study of cytomegalovirus exposure and HLA in healthy donors. Vbeta (60) and Jbeta (13) primers were used in the PCR. TCRdb's table, derived via immunoSEQ multiplex PCR, lists solely in-frame clones and lacks some. Counted here are approximately 200,000 clones, 60% to 85% occurring once; the ten biggest clones make up around 16%. The sequenced sample was PBMCs. These receptors were taken from a man aged 35 to 55 in good health and CMV-seronegative.

This clone was seen just once. CDR3 in DNA: TGTGCCAGCAGCTCCGGGGTTCAGGGGCCCCGGCCCCTCCACTTT. Translation gives CASSSGVQGPRPLHF. The chain uses TRBV7-8 and TRBJ1-6; TRBD1 is a possible D gene (6 bases). Germline CDR1 is SGHVS and CDR2 is FQNEAQ. CDR3 length: 15 residues. Trimming removed 4 bases from V and 13 bases from J, with 20 bases in between.

This rearrangement joins TRBV28 to TRBJ2-7; D not certain. V dropped 10 bases and J dropped 3 bases, with 19 bases sitting between them. CDR3 size: 14 residues. Per germline, CDR1 MDHEN and CDR2 SYDVKM. The CDR3 region has the DNA TGTGCCACCGCACCCTCCGTGATAGTCTACGAGCAGTACTTC. Its translation is CATAPSVIVYEQYF. The whole variable domain, remainder taken from reference TRBV28 and TRBJ2-7, is DVKVTQSSRYLVKRTGEKVFLECVQDMDHENMFWYRQDPGLGLRLIYFSYDVKMKEKGDIPEGYSVSREKKERFSLILESASTNQTSMYLCATAPSVIVYEQYFGPGTRLTVT.

V usage is TRBV7-2 and J usage is TRBJ1-4; 9 nucleotides match TRBD1. This CDR3 is 16 amino acids long. V gave up 5 bases and J gave up 8 bases; unmatched junction bases: 12. CDR1 and CDR2 from the germline V gene are SGHTA and FQGNSA. In nucleotides, the CDR3 is TGTGCCAGCAGCCAAGAAACTGGACAGGGGAACGAAAAACTGTTTTTT. This encodes CASSQETGQGNEKLFF.

This chain uses TRBV7-8 with TRBJ1-1, with D maybe TRBD1 (5 bases). Germline-derived CDR1 and CDR2 are SGHVS and FQNEAQ. This CDR3 contains 17 residues. V lost 0 bases, J lost 8 bases, and 22 bases lay in between. DNA of the CDR3: TGTGCCAGCAGCTTAGCAATCTACGAACAGGTCCCCCCCGAAGCTTTCTTT. It translates to CASSLAIYEQVPPEAFF.

Of note for this clone: Different DNA sequences within this sample yield the same CDR3. The chain is built from TRBV27 and TRBJ2-7; D uncertain. Germline V gene data show CDR1 as MNHEY and CDR2 as SMNVEV (reference sequence). Between the trimmed V and J ends, which lost 6 bases and 6 bases, there was a span of 9 bases. This CDR3 spans 11 amino acids. CDR3 sequence: CASSGGFEQYF. CDR3 DNA sequence: TGTGCCAGCAGCGGTGGTTTCGAGCAGTACTTC.

This chain joins TRBV5-4 and TRBJ2-1; 7 bases map to TRBD1. CDR3 length equals 13 residues. Trimming cost V 1 base and J 6 bases; bases outside gene matches: 1. In germline, CDR1 is SGHNT, CDR2 YYREEE (reference sequence). In nucleotides, the CDR3 is TGTGCCAGCAGCTTGACAGGGGCCAATGAGCAGTTCTTC. Protein: CASSLTGANEQFF.

The V call is TRBV25-1, the J call TRBJ1-5; maybe TRBD1 (6 bases). Trimming removed 5 bases at V and 3 bases at J, with 11 bases between. The CDR3 is 14 amino acids. Germline V lookup: CDR1 MGHDK, CDR2 SYGVNS. CDR3 amino acids: CASSWGGLNQPQHF. The CDR3 coding sequence is TGTGCCAGCAGTTGGGGGGGCCTCAATCAGCCCCAGCATTTT.

V gene TRBV14 combines with J gene TRBJ1-5; maybe TRBD1 (5 bases). Germline values: CDR1 SGHDN, CDR2 FVKESK. The CDR3 is 15 residues long. Trimming cost V 4 bases and J 8 bases, with 18 bases left between them. CDR3 sequence (DNA): TGTGCCAGCAGCCCACGGAGTGGGACTGGGGAGCCCCAGCATTTT. It translates to CASSPRSGTGEPQHF.